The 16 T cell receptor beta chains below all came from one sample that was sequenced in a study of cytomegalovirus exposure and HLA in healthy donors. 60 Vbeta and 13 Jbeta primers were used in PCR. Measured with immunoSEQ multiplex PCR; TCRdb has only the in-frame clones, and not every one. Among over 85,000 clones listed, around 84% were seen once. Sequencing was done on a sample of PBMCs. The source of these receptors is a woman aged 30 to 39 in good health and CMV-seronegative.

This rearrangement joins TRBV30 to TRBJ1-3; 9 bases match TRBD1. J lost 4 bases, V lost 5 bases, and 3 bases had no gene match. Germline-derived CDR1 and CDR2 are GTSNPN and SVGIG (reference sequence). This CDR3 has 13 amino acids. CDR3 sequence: CAWDRGAGNTIYF. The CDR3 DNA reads TGTGCCTGGGACAGGGGGGCGGGAAACACCATATATTTT.

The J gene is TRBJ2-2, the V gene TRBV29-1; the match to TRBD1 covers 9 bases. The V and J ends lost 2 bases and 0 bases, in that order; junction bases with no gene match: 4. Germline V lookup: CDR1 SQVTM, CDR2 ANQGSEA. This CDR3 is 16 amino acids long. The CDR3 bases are TGCAGCGTTGAATTGGGACAGGGCTCGAACACCGGGGAGCTGTTTTTT. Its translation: CSVELGQGSNTGELFF.

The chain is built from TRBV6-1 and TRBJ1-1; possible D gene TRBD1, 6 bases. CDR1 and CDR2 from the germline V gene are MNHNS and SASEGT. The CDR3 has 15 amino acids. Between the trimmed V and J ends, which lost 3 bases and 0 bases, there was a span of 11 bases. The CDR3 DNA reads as TGTGCCAGCAGTGACCCAGGACAGATGAACACTGAAGCTTTCTTT. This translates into CASSDPGQMNTEAFF.

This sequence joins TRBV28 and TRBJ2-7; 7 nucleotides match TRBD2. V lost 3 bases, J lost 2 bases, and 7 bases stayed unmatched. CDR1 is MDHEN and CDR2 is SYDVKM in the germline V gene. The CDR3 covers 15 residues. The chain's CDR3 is CASSFFGGSPYEQYF. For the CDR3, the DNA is TGTGCCAGCAGTTTTTTCGGCGGGAGCCCCTACGAGCAGTACTTC.

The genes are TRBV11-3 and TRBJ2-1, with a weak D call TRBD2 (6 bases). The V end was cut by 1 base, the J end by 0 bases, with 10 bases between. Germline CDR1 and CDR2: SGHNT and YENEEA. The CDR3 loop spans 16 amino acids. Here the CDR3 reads CASSLGGVSSYNEQFF. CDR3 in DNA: TGTGCCAGCAGCTTAGGCGGGGTGAGCTCCTACAATGAGCAGTTCTTC.

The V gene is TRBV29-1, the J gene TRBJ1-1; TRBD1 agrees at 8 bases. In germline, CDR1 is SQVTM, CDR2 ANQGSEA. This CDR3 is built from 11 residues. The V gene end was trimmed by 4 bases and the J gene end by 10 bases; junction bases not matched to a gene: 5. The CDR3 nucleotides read TGCAGCGTTGTGTTGGACAGGGTAGCTTTCTTT. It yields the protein CSVVLDRVAFF.

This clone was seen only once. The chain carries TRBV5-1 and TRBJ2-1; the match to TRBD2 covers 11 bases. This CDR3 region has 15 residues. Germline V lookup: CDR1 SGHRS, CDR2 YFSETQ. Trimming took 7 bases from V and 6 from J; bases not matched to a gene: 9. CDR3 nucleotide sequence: TGCGCCAGCGGGTCCGGGACTAGCGGTCCCAATGAGCAGTTCTTC. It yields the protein CASGSGTSGPNEQFF.

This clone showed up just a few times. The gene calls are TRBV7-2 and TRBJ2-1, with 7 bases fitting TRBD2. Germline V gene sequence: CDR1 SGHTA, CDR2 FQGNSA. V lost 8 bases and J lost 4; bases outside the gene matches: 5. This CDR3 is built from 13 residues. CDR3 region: CASGPRGYNEQFF. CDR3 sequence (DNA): TGTGCCAGCGGACCGCGGGGGTACAATGAGCAGTTCTTC.

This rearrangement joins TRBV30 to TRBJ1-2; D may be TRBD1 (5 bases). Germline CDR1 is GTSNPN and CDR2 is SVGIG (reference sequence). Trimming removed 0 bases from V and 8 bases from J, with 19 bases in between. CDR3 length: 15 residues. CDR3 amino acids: CAWSVHQGRSDGYTF. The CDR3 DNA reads TGTGCCTGGAGTGTACATCAGGGCCGCTCCGACGGCTACACCTTC.

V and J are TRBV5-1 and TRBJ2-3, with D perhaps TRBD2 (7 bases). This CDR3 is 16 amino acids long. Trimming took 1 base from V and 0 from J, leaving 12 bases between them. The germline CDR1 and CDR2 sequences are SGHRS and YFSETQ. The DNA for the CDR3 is TGCGCCAGCAGCTTGTCAGAGGGGGGGAGCACAGATACGCAGTATTTT. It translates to CASSLSEGGSTDTQYF. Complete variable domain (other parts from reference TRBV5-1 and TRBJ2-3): KAGVTQTPRYLIKTRGQQVTLSCSPISGHRSVSWYQQTPGQGLQFLFEYFSETQRNKGNFPGRFSGRQFSNSRSEMNVSTLELGDSALYLCASSLSEGGSTDTQYFGPGTRLTVL.

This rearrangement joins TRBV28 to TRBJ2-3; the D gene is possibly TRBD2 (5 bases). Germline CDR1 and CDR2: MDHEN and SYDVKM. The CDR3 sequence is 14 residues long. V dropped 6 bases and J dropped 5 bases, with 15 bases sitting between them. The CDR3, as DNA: TGTGCCAGCAGCCAACATCAACTAGGAGATACGCAGTATTTT. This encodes CASSQHQLGDTQYF.

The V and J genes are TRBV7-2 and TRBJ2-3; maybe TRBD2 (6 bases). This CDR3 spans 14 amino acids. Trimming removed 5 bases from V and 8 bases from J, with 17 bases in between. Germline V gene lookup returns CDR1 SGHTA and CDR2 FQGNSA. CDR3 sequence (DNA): TGTGCCAGCAGCCGAGCCTACGGTAGCGGTACGCAGTATTTT. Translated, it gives CASSRAYGSGTQYF.

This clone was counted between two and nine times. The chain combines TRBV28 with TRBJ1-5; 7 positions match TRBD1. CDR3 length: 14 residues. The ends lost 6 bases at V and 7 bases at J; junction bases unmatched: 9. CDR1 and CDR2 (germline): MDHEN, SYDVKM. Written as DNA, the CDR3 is TGTGCCAGCAGGAACAGGGGTCCGGTACAGCCCCAGCATTTT. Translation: CASRNRGPVQPQHF. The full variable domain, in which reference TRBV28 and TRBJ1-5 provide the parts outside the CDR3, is DVKVTQSSRYLVKRTGEKVFLECVQDMDHENMFWYRQDPGLGLRLIYFSYDVKMKEKGDIPEGYSVSREKKERFSLILESASTNQTSMYLCASRNRGPVQPQHFGDGTRLSIL.

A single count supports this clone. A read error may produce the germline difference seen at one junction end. CDR3 nucleotide sequence: TGTGCCAGCAGGGAAGATAGGGGGGGGTGGGAAAATCAGCCCCAGCATTTT. This encodes CASREDRGGWENQPQHF. This rearrangement joins TRBV6-1 to TRBJ1-5, with D possibly matching TRBD1 (6 bases). CDR3 size: 17 residues. CDR1 is MNHNS and CDR2 is SASEGT in the germline V gene.

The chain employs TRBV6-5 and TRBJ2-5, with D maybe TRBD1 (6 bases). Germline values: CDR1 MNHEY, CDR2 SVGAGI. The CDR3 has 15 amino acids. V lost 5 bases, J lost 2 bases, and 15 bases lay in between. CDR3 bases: TGTGCCAGCAGTCGGTCACAGGGTTGGCAAGAGACCCAGTACTTC. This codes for CASSRSQGWQETQYF.

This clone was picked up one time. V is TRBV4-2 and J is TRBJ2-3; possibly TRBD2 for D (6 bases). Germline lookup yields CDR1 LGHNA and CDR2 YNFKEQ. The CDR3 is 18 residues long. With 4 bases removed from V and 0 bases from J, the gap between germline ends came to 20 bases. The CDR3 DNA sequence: TGTGCCAGCAGCCCAAGGATGTTTGGAGGGACTAGCACAGATACGCAGTATTTT. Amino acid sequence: CASSPRMFGGTSTDTQYF.